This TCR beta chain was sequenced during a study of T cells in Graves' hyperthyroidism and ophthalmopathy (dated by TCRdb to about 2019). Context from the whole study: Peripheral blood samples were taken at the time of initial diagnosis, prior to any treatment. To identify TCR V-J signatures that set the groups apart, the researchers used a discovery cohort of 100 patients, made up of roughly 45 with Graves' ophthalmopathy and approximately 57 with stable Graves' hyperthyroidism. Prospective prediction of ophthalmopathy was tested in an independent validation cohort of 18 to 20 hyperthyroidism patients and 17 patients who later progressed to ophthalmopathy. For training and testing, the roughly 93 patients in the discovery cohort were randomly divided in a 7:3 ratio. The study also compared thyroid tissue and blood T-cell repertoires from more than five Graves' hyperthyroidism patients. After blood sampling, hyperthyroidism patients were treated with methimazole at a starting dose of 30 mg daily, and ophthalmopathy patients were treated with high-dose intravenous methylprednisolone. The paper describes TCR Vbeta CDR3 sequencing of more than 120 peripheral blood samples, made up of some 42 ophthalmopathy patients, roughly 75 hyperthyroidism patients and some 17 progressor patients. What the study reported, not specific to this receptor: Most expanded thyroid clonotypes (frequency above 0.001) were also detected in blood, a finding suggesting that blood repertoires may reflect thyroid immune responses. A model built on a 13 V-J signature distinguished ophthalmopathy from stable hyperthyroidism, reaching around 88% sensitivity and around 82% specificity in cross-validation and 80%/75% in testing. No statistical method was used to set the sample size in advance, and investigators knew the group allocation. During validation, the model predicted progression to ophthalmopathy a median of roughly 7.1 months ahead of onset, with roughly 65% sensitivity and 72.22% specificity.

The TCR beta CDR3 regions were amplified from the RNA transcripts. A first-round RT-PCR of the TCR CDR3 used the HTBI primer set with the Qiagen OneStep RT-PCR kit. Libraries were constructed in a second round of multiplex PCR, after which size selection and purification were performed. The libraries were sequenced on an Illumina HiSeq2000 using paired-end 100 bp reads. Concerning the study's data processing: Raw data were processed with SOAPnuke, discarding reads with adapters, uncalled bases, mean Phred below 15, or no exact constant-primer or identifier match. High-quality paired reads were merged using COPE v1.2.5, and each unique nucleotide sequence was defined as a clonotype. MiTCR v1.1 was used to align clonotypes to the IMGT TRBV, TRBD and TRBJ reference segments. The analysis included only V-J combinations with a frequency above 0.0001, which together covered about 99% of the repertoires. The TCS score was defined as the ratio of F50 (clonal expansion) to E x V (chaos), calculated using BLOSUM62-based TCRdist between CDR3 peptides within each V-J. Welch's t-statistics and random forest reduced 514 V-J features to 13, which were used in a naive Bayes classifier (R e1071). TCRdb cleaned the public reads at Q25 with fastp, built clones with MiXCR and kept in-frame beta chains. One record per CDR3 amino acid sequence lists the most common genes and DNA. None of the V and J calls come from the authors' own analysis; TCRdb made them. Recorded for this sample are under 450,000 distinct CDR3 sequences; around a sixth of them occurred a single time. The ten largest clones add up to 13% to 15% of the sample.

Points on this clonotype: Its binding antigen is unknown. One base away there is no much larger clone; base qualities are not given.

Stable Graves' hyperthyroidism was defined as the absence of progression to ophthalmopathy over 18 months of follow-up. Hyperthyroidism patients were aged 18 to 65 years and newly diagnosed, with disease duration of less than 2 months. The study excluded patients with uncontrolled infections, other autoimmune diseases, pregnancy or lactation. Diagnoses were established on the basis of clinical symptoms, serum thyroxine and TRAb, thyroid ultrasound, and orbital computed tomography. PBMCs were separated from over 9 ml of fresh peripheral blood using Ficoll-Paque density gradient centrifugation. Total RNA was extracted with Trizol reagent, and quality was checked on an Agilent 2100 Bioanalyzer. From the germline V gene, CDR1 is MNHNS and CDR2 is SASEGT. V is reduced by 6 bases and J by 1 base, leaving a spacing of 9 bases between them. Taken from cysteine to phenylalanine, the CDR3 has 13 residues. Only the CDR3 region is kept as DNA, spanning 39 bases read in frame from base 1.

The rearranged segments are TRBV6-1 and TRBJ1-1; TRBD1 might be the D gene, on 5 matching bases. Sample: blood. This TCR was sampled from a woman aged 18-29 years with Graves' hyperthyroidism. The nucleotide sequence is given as TGTGCCAGCAGGGGGGGAGCGAACACTGAAGCTTTCTTT. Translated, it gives CASRGGANTEAFF.